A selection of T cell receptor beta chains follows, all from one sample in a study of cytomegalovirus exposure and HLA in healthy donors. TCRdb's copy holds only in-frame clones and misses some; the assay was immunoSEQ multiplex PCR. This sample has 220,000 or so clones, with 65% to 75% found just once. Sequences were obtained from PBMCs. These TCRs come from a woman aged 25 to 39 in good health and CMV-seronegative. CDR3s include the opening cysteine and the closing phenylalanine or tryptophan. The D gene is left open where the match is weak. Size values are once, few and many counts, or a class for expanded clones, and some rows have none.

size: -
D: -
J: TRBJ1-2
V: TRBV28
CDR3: CASSQEGDYGYTF
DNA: TGTGCCAGCAGCCAAGAAGGGGATTATGGCTACACCTTC

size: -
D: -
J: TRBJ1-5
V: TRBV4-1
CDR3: CASSQESGSNQPQHF
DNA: TGTGCCAGCAGCCAAGAAAGCGGGAGCAATCAGCCCCAGCATTTT

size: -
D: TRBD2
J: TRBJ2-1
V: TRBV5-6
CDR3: CASSRARAGGSYNEQFF
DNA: TGTGCCAGCAGCCGAGCCCGAGCGGGGGGCTCCTACAATGAGCAGTTCTTC

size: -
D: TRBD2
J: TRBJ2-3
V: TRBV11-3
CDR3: CASSLDPGGADTQYF
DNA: TGTGCCAGCAGCTTAGATCCCGGGGGGGCAGATACGCAGTATTTT

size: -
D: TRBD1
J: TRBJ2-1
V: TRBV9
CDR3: CASGTGGNNEQFF
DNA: TGTGCCAGCGGGACAGGGGGAAACAATGAGCAGTTCTTC

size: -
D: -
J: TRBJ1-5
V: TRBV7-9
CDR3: CASSFDSVNQPQHF
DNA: TGTGCCAGCAGCTTCGACAGTGTCAATCAGCCCCAGCATTTT

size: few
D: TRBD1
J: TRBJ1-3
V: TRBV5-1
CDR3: CASSFSLPGQGAGNTIYF
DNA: TGCGCCAGCAGCTTTAGTTTGCCGGGACAGGGGGCTGGAAACACCATATATTTT

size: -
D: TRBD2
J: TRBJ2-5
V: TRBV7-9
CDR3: CASSSARGGGALETQYF
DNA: TGTGCCAGCAGCTCGGCCCGGGGCGGGGGGGCCCTTGAGACCCAGTACTTC

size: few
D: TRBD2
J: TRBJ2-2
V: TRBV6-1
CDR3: CASSRLAGDTGELFF
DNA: TGTGCCAGCAGTAGACTAGCGGGAGACACCGGGGAGCTGTTTTTT

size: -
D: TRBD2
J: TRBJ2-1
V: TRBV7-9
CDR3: CASSFLAGVYNEQFF
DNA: TGTGCCAGCAGCTTCCTAGCGGGAGTGTACAATGAGCAGTTCTTC

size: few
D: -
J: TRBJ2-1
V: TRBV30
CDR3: CARGTSDEQFF
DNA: TGTGCCCGGGGGACTTCTGATGAGCAGTTCTTC

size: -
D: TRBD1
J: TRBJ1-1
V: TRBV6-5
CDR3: CASSSGTANTEAFF
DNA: TGTGCCAGCAGCTCCGGGACAGCGAACACTGAAGCTTTCTTT

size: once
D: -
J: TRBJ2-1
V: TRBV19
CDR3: CASSQGYYNEQFF
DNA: TGTGCCAGTAGTCAGGGGTACTACAATGAGCAGTTCTTC

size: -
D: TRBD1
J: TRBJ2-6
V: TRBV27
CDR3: CASSAARDRMISGANVLTF
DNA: TGTGCCAGCAGTGCCGCCCGGGACAGGATGATCTCTGGGGCCAACGTCCTGACTTTC

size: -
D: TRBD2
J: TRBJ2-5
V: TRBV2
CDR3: CASTPGGGNYETQYF
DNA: TGTGCCAGCACCCCGGGGGGGGGAAACTACGAGACCCAGTACTTC

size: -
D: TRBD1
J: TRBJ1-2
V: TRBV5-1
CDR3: CASSLGGTGVLLGYTF
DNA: TGCGCCAGCAGCTTGGGCGGGACAGGGGTCCTCCTTGGCTACACCTTC

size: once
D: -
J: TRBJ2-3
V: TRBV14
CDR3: CASSQDLDLAQYF
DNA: TGTGCCAGCAGCCAAGACTTAGACTTGGCACAGTATTTT

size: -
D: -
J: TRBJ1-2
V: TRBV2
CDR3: CASSEQGKASF
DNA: TGTGCCAGCAGTGAACAGGGGAAGGCTTCCTTC

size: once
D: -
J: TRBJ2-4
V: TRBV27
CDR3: CASSSYPEGTLAKNIQYF
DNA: TGTGCCAGCAGTTCCTACCCTGAGGGTACTCTAGCCAAAAACATTCAGTACTTC

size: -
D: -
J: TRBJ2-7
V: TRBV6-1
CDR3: CASSDGSIAEQYF
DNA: TGTGCCAGCAGTGACGGGAGTATCGCCGAGCAGTACTTC

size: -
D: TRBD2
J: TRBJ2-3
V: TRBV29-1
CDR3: CSVEWASGIRTQYF
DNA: TGCAGCGTTGAATGGGCTAGCGGGATCCGTACGCAGTATTTT

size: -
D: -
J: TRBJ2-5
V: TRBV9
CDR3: CASSSEETQYF
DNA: TGTGCCAGCAGCTCCGAAGAGACCCAGTACTTC

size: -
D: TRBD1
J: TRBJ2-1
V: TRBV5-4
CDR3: CASSWNDRGPYNEQFF
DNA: TGTGCCAGCAGCTGGAATGACAGGGGCCCCTACAATGAGCAGTTCTTC

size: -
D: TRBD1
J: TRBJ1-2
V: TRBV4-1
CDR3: CSSSQDEGQGNSYGYTF
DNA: TGCTCCAGCAGCCAAGACGAGGGACAGGGGAATAGCTATGGCTACACCTTC

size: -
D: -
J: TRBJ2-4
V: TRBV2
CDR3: CASSDGFGAKNIQYF
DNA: TGTGCCAGCAGTGACGGCTTCGGGGCCAAAAACATTCAGTACTTC

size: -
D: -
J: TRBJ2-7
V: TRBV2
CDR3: CASNPLSGGVKDEQYF
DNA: TGTGCCAGCAACCCTCTTTCGGGCGGGGTCAAGGACGAGCAGTACTTC